These 27 T cell receptor beta chains originate from one sample sequenced in a study of CD8 T cells in ankylosing spondylitis. TCRdb itself ran the 5' RACE reads through MiXCR, one entry per CDR3 protein. The data show hundreds of thousands of distinct CDR3 sequences, with less than 25% seen just once and 3.5% held by the top ten. The material sequenced was blood, either unsorted or a sorted T cell fraction (not recorded which). These receptors were taken from a female donor with ankylosing spondylitis or in good health (not recorded which).

V gene TRBV28 combines with J gene TRBJ2-3; 12 bases map to TRBD2. V was clipped by 5 bases and J by 9 bases; unmatched bases: 9. The CDR3 totals 15 residues. Germline assignment: CDR1 MDHEN and CDR2 SYDVKM. Here the CDR3 DNA reads TGTGCCAGCAGTCCGACTAGCGGGAGACGCACAACGCAGTATTTT. The encoded protein is CASSPTSGRRTTQYF.

The chain employs TRBV7-2 and TRBJ2-7; D possibly uses TRBD1 or TRBD2 (5 bases each). Per germline, CDR1 SGHTA and CDR2 FQGNSA. The V and J ends lost 4 bases and 3 bases respectively, with 10 bases between them. CDR3 length equals 13 residues. In DNA, the CDR3 is TGTGCCAGCAGCTCCTGGGACGTCTACGAGCAGTACTTC. Translation: CASSSWDVYEQYF.

The rearrangement uses TRBV6-2 or TRBV6-3 and TRBJ1-5, with D unclear. The CDR3 spans 15 residues. V gave up 7 bases and J gave up 0 bases, with 13 bases separating them. Germline CDR1 and CDR2: MNHEY and SVGEGT. CDR3 protein: CASTHGQVSNQPQHF. The DNA of the CDR3 is TGTGCCAGCACTCACGGGCAGGTTAGCAATCAGCCCCAGCATTTT.

This clonotype was counted ten times or more. Here the CDR3 DNA reads TGTGCCAGCATCACCCCGGGACGGCTTAATGAAAAACTGTTTTTT. It codes for CASITPGRLNEKLFF. The chain links TRBV6-5 to TRBJ1-4; a weak D match, TRBD1 (5 bases). This CDR3 has 15 amino acids. The V gene lost 7 bases and the J gene lost 4 bases, with 16 bases spanning the gap. From germline, CDR1 is MNHEY and CDR2 SVGAGI.

This clonotype came up a few times. The chain combines TRBV2 with TRBJ2-1; no clear D. This CDR3 has 14 amino acids. The germline V gene has CDR1 SNHLY and CDR2 FYNNEI. The ends were cut back, 3 bases at V and 0 bases at J, with 6 bases in the middle. The CDR3 DNA reads TGTGCCAGCAGTGACAGCAGCTCCTACAATGAGCAGTTCTTC. Translated, it gives CASSDSSSYNEQFF.

This clonotype was found a few times. The V and J genes are TRBV29-1 and TRBJ2-1, with D perhaps matching TRBD2 (6 bases). Germline V CDR1 and CDR2: SQVTM, ANQGSEA. Trimming removed 4 bases from V and 0 bases from J, with 16 bases in between. This CDR3 spans 16 amino acids. CDR3 in DNA: TGCAGCGTTGGTTCCTCTAGCGCCAGCTCCTACAATGAGCAGTTCTTC. Protein: CSVGSSSASSYNEQFF.

J is TRBJ1-3 and V is TRBV30, with unresolved D. In germline, CDR1 is GTSNPN, CDR2 SVGIG (reference sequence). The V and J ends lost 2 bases and 4 bases respectively, with 3 bases between them. The CDR3 covers 11 residues. DNA for the CDR3: TGTGCCTGGAGTCCCGGAAACACCATATATTTT. It translates to CAWSPGNTIYF.

The gene calls are TRBV7-9 and TRBJ2-7; D gene uncertain. The CDR3 is 14 amino acids. Trimming pared 4 bases from V and 6 bases from J, leaving 16 bases between. Germline V gene data show CDR1 as SEHNR and CDR2 as FQNEAQ (reference sequence). The CDR3 protein is CASSSGPVQPEQYF. CDR3 DNA sequence: TGTGCCAGCAGCTCTGGACCAGTGCAACCCGAGCAGTACTTC.

The chain carries TRBV10-3 and TRBJ2-1; D is perhaps TRBD2 (6 bases). The CDR3 consists of 15 residues. Looked up from germline, CDR1 is ENHRY and CDR2 is SYGVKD. Trimming removed 2 bases from V and 10 bases from J, with 18 bases in between. The DNA for the CDR3 is TGTGCCATCAGTGAGCCGGAGCGCGGGGCCGGGGAGCAGTTCTTC. Protein product: CAISEPERGAGEQFF.

This clonotype has a handful of counts. The V gene is TRBV7-2, the J gene TRBJ2-1; D is undetermined. The CDR3 loop spans 12 amino acids. V shed 4 bases and J shed 12 bases, with 13 bases lying between them. Germline V gene data show CDR1 as SGHTA and CDR2 as FQGNSA. CDR3 region: CASSSPHQGQFF. DNA for the CDR3: TGTGCCAGCAGCTCTCCCCACCAAGGGCAGTTCTTC.

The V and J genes are TRBV20-1 and TRBJ2-3; TRBD2 agrees at 8 bases. V lost 6 bases and J lost 2; bases outside the gene matches: 7. This CDR3 has 14 residues. CDR1 is DFQATT and CDR2 is SNEGSKA in the germline V gene (reference sequence). The chain's CDR3 is CSALSGIITDTQYF. CDR3 in DNA: TGCAGTGCCCTTAGCGGGATTATCACAGATACGCAGTATTTT.

This clonotype was counted a few times. The chain links TRBV6-2 or TRBV6-3 to TRBJ2-3, with 8 bases fitting TRBD2. The CDR3 covers 14 residues. The trim removed 7 bases at V and 4 bases at J, leaving 7 bases unmatched. Germline V gene data show CDR1 as MNHEY and CDR2 as SVGEGT. The CDR3 DNA follows: TGTGCCAGCACGCCCAGCGGGAGTGCAGATACGCAGTATTTT. It yields the protein CASTPSGSADTQYF.

This clonotype was seen only a few times. The chain recombines TRBV20-1 with TRBJ2-1, with 8 bases aligning to TRBD2. The CDR3 has 15 amino acids. Germline CDR1 and CDR2: DFQATT and SNEGSKA (reference sequence). The V gene end was trimmed by 1 base and the J gene end by 7 bases; junction bases not matched to a gene: 9. The CDR3 nucleotides are TGCAGTGCTAGAGGTCCCCTAGCGGGTAAGAATGAGCAGTTCTTC. Amino acid sequence: CSARGPLAGKNEQFF.

This clonotype was seen a few times. The rearrangement uses TRBV20-1 and TRBJ1-4; unclear D gene. V lost 5 bases to trimming and J lost 0 bases, with 7 bases between them. Looked up from germline, CDR1 is DFQATT and CDR2 is SNEGSKA (reference sequence). The CDR3 loop spans 13 amino acids. The DNA for the CDR3 is TGCAGTGCTCCCGCGGCAACTAATGAAAAACTGTTTTTT. Its protein is CSAPAATNEKLFF.

The chain combines TRBV7-3 with TRBJ2-2; no clear D gene. V gave up 4 bases and J gave up 6 bases, with 18 bases separating them. The germline V gene has CDR1 SGHTA and CDR2 FQGTGA. The CDR3 totals 16 residues. The CDR3 DNA reads as TGTGCCAGCAGCTCTACCTCTAGTGCTCCCGCCGGGGAGCTGTTTTTT. This codes for CASSSTSSAPAGELFF. The whole variable domain, remainder taken from reference TRBV7-3 and TRBJ2-2, is GAGVSQTPSNKVTEKGKYVELRCDPISGHTALYWYRQSLGQGPEFLIYFQGTGAADDSGLPNDRFFAVRPEGSVSTLKIQRTERGDSAVYLCASSSTSSAPAGELFFGEGSRLTVL.

This chain uses TRBV7-8 with TRBJ2-7; D gene unclear. The CDR3 sequence is 13 residues long. The germline V gene has CDR1 SGHVS and CDR2 FQNEAQ. V was cut by 7 bases and J by 2 bases, with 12 bases left in between. The CDR3 DNA is TGTGCCAGCACCTTCCGGGTTCCCTACGAGCAGTACTTC. As protein: CASTFRVPYEQYF.

Only a few counts were recorded for this clonotype. This chain links TRBV29-1 with TRBJ2-1; 9 bases line up with TRBD2. With 6 bases clipped from V and 6 bases from J, the junction kept 9 bases outside the gene matches. This CDR3 is 14 amino acids long. Germline-derived CDR1 and CDR2 are SQVTM and ANQGSEA. CDR3 in amino acids: CSVGTSSFINEQFF. Written as DNA, the CDR3 is TGCAGCGTGGGGACTAGCAGTTTTATCAATGAGCAGTTCTTC.

This clonotype has only a few counts. V gene TRBV18 combines with J gene TRBJ2-1, with 9 positions matching TRBD2. The ends lost 2 bases at V and 12 bases at J; junction bases unmatched: 11. There are 15 residues in the CDR3. CDR1 KGHSH and CDR2 LQKENI come from the germline V gene. The CDR3 here is CASSPTGTSLFGQFF. CDR3 in DNA: TGTGCCAGCTCACCAACCGGGACTAGCCTTTTCGGGCAGTTCTTC. Supplemented by reference TRBV18 and TRBJ2-1, the full variable domain reads NAGVMQNPRHLVRRRGQEARLRCSPMKGHSHVYWYRQLPEEGLKFMVYLQKENIIDESGMPKERFSAEFPKEGPSILRIQQVVRGDSAAYFCASSPTGTSLFGQFFGPGTRLTVL.

This clonotype has a handful of counts. This chain links TRBV20-1 with TRBJ2-3; D may correspond to TRBD1 or TRBD2 (5 bases each). The germline V gene encodes CDR1 DFQATT and CDR2 SNEGSKA (reference sequence). The CDR3 sequence is 16 residues long. Trimming pared 0 bases from V and 2 bases from J, leaving 15 bases between. The CDR3 protein is CSARDLLGGSTDTQYF. CDR3 in DNA: TGCAGTGCTAGAGATCTCCTTGGGGGTTCCACAGATACGCAGTATTTT.

This chain links TRBV20-1 with TRBJ1-5; weak D call: TRBD1 (5 bases). The V gene's germline CDR1 is DFQATT and CDR2 SNEGSKA (reference sequence). Trimming took off 0 bases at V and 2 bases at J, with 17 bases between the two ends. The CDR3 covers 17 residues. CDR3 nucleotide sequence: TGCAGTGCTAGAGATTGGAGGGCGCGGGGGGGCAATCAGCCCCAGCATTTT. It yields the protein CSARDWRARGGNQPQHF.

The chain combines TRBV4-3 with TRBJ2-3, with D hard to call. V lost 1 base, J lost 2 bases, and 10 bases lay in between. Germline V gene sequence: CDR1 LGHNA, CDR2 YSLEER. The CDR3 spans 15 residues. CDR3 sequence (DNA): TGCGCCAGCAGCCAAGGGAGCCATTTCACAGATACGCAGTATTTT. Its translation is CASSQGSHFTDTQYF.

This clonotype came up many times. This chain links TRBV20-1 with TRBJ1-1; D unresolved. Germline loops: CDR1 DFQATT, CDR2 SNEGSKA (reference sequence). This CDR3 is 12 amino acids long. V dropped 6 bases and J dropped 1 base, with 9 bases sitting between them. CDR3 nucleotides: TGCAGTGCAGGGCAGTCGAACACTGAAGCTTTCTTT. Translated: CSAGQSNTEAFF.

This clonotype was counted ten times or more. The rearrangement joins TRBV5-1 to TRBJ2-3; 10 nucleotides agree with TRBD1. This CDR3 spans 17 amino acids. The junction had 5 bases not matched to a gene; V was cut back by 1 base and J by 0 bases. The V gene's germline CDR1 is SGHRS and CDR2 YFSETQ. The CDR3 reads CASSLTGTGASTDTQYF. The CDR3, as DNA: TGCGCCAGCAGCTTGACCGGGACAGGGGCAAGCACAGATACGCAGTATTTT.

V usage is TRBV4-2 and J usage is TRBJ2-7; TRBD1 aligns across 10 bases. This CDR3 has 14 residues. CDR1 LGHNA and CDR2 YNFKEQ come from the germline V gene. Losses at the gene ends were 0 bases for V and 6 bases for J; bases not matched to a gene: 2. The chain's CDR3 is CASSQERTGGEQYF. CDR3 sequence (DNA): TGTGCCAGCAGCCAAGAGCGGACAGGGGGCGAGCAGTACTTC.

This clonotype was detected only a few times. The chain's CDR3 is CASSLVNRDYEQYF. The CDR3 region has the DNA TGCGCCAGCAGCTTGGTTAACAGGGACTACGAGCAGTACTTC. The chain employs TRBV5-1 and TRBJ2-7; TRBD1 is a possible D gene (6 bases). The CDR3 loop spans 14 amino acids. The V gene's germline CDR1 is SGHRS and CDR2 YFSETQ. V dropped 0 bases and J dropped 3 bases, with 10 bases sitting between them.

CDR3 DNA: TGTGCCAGCAGCTTTAACTCCGGGTCGATGTACTCCTACAATGAGCAGTTCTTC. It specifies CASSFNSGSMYSYNEQFF. The V gene is TRBV11-2, the J gene TRBJ2-1, with unresolved D. This CDR3 spans 18 amino acids. Trimming took 3 bases from V and 0 from J, leaving 18 bases between them. The V gene's germline CDR1 is SGHAT and CDR2 FQNNGV.

The CDR3 DNA reads as TGTGCCAGCAGACTTTCTGACAGGGCAAACACTGAAGCTTTCTTT. Translated: CASRLSDRANTEAFF. V gene TRBV6-4 combines with J gene TRBJ1-1, with 7 bases that match TRBD1. Germline V gene lookup returns CDR1 MRHNA and CDR2 SNTAGT. V was pared by 6 bases and J by 2 bases, with 9 bases of the junction left unmatched. CDR3 length equals 15 residues.